The TCR beta chain under discussion was sequenced for a study of CD8 T cells in Susac syndrome. The V gene's germline CDR1 is SEHNR and CDR2 FQNEAQ (reference sequence). This CDR3 comprises 14 residues. V lost 5 bases and J lost 2, with 13 bases in between. Random hexamers were used to reverse transcribe an amount of roughly 0.45 to 1 ug RNA. TCRdb independently ran MiXCR on the immunoSEQ multiplex PCR reads; one entry per CDR3 protein. The sample contains some 70,000 distinct CDR3 sequences, around 95% of which appear only once. This clonotype was observed once. V gene TRBV7-9 combines with J gene TRBJ2-7; the D gene is possibly TRBD1 (6 bases). Sequencing was carried out using CD8+ T cells from PBMCs. The source is a human donor with multiple sclerosis. The CDR3 sequence is CASSPPGDPYEQYF. The CDR3 nucleotides are TGTGCCAGCAGCCCCCCAGGGGACCCCTACGAGCAGTACTTC.